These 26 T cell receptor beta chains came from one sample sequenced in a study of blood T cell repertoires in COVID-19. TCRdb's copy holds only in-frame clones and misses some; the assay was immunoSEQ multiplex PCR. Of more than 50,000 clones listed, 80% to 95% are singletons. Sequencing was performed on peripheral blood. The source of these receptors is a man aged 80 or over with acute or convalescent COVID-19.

CDR3 amino acids: CAWSGTESSYGYTF. The CDR3 nucleotides read TGTGCCTGGTCCGGGACAGAGAGCAGCTATGGCTACACCTTC. This chain uses TRBV30 with TRBJ1-2, with 7 bases lining up with TRBD1. The CDR3 is 14 residues long. Germline V CDR1 and CDR2: GTSNPN, SVGIG (reference sequence). The trim removed 5 bases at V and 4 bases at J, leaving 10 bases unmatched. The complete variable domain, with remaining parts taken from reference TRBV30 and TRBJ1-2, reads SQTIHQWPATLVQPVGSPLSLECTVEGTSNPNLYWYRQAAGRGLQLLFYSVGIGQISSEVPQNLSASRPQDRQFILSSKKLLLSDSGFYLCAWSGTESSYGYTFGSGTRLTVV.

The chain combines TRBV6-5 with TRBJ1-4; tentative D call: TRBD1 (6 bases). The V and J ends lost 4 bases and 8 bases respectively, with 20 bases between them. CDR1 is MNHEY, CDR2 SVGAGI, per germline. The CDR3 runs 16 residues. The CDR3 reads CASSLTLDSLGEKLFF. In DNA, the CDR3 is TGTGCCAGCAGTTTAACCCTGGACAGTTTGGGAGAAAAACTGTTTTTT.

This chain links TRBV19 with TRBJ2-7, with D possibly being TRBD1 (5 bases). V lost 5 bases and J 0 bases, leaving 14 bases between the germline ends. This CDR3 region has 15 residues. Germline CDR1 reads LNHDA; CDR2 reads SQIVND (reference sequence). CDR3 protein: CASSHRTRSSYEQYF. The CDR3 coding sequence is TGTGCCAGTAGTCACCGGACAAGGTCCTCCTACGAGCAGTACTTC.

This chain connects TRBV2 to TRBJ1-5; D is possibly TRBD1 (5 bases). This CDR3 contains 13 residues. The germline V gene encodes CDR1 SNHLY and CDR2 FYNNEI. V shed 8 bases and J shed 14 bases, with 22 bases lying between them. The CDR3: CASRESIGGWEHF. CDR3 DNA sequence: TGTGCCAGCCGAGAAAGTATTGGGGGGTGGGAGCATTTT.

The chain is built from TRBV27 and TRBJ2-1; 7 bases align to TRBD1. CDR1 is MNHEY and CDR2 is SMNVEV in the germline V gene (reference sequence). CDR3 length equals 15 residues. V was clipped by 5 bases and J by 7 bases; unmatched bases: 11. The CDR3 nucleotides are TGTGCCAGCAGTCCAAGAGACAGGGATGTGAATGAGCAGTTCTTC. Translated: CASSPRDRDVNEQFF.

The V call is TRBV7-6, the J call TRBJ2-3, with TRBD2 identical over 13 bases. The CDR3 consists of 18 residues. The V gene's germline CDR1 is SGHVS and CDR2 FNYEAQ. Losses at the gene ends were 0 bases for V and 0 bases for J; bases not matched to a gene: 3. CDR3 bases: TGTGCCAGCAGCTTAGCGGAGACTAGCGGGGGGAGCACAGATACGCAGTATTTT. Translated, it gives CASSLAETSGGSTDTQYF.

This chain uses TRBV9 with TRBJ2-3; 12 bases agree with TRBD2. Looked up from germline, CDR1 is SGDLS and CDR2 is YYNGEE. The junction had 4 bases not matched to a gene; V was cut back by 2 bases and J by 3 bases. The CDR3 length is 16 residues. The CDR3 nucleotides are TGTGCCAGCAGCGTCTCCGGGACTAGCGGGACAGATACGCAGTATTTT. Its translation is CASSVSGTSGTDTQYF.

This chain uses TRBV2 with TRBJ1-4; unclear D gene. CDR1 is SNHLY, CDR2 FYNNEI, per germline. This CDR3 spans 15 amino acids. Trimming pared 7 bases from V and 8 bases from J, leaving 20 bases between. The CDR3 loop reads CASTPMSRTREKLFF. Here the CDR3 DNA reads TGTGCCAGCACCCCAATGAGTAGGACTCGGGAAAAACTGTTTTTT. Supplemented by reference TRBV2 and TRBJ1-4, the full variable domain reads EPEVTQTPSHQVTQMGQEVILRCVPISNHLYFYWYRQILGQKVEFLVSFYNNEISEKSEIFDDQFSVERPDGSNFTLKIRSTKLEDSAMYFCASTPMSRTREKLFFGSGTQLSVL.

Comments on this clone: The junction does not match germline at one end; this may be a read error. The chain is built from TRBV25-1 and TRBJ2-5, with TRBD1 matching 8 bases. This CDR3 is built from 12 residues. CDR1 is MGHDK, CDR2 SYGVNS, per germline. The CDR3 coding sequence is TGCCCAATGGGCAGGGGGCGAGAGACCCAGTACTTC. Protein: CPMGRGRETQYF.

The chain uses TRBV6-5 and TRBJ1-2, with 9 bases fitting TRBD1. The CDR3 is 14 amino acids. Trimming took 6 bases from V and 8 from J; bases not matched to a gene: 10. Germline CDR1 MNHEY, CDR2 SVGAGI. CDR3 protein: CASSYQQGALGYTF. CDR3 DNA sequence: TGTGCCAGCAGCTACCAACAGGGGGCCTTAGGCTACACCTTC.

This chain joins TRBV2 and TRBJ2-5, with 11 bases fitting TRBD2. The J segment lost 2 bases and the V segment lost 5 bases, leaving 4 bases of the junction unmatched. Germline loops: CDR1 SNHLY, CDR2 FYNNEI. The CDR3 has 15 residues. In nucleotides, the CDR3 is TGTGCCAGCAGTAAGACTAGCGGGGCTCAAGAGACCCAGTACTTC. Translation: CASSKTSGAQETQYF.

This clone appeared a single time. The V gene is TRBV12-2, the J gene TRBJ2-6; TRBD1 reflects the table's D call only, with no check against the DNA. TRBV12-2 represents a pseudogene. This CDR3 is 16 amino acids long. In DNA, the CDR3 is TGTGCAAGTCGCTCCGATACAGGCTCTGGGGCCAACGTCCTGACTTTC. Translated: CASRSDTGSGANVLTF.

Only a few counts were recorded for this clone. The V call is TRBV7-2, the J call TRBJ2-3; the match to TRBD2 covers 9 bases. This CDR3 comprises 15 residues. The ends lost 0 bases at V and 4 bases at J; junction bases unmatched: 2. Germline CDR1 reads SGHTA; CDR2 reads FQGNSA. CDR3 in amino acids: CASSLALAGSDTQYF. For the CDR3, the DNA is TGTGCCAGCAGCTTAGCGCTAGCGGGGTCAGATACGCAGTATTTT.

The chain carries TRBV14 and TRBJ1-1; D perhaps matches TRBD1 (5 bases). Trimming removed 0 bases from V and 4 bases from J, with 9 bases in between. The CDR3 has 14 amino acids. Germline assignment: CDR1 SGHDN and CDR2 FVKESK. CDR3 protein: CASSQDLGGTEAFF. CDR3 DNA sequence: TGTGCCAGCAGCCAAGATCTGGGGGGCACTGAAGCTTTCTTT.

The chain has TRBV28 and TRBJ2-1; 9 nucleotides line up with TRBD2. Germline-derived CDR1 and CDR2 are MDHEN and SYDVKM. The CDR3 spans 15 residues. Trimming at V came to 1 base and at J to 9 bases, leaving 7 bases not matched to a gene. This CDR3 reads CASSLSGGGAGEQFF. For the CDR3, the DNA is TGTGCCAGCAGTTTATCCGGCGGGGGGGCGGGTGAGCAGTTCTTC.

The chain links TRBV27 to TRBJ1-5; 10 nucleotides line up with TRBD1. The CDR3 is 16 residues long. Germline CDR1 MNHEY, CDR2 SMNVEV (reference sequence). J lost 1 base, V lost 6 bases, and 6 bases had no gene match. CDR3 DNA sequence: TGTGCCAGCAGACCGGGACAGGGGAGGAGCAATCAGCCCCAGCATTTT. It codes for CASRPGQGRSNQPQHF.

The CDR3 spells CASSLEARDRGHVVQYF. CDR3 coding DNA: TGTGCCAGCAGTTTAGAGGCCCGGGACAGGGGGCATGTAGTGCAGTACTTC. This chain joins TRBV27 and TRBJ2-7; 12 nucleotides agree with TRBD1. V lost 2 bases, J lost 9 bases, and 14 bases stayed unmatched. The CDR3 is 17 residues long. Looked up from germline, CDR1 is MNHEY and CDR2 is SMNVEV (reference sequence).

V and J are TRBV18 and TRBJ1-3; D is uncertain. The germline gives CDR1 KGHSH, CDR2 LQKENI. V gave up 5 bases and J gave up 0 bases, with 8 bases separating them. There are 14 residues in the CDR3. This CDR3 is CASSSSVSGNTIYF. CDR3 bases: TGTGCCAGCTCAAGCAGCGTCTCTGGAAACACCATATATTTT.

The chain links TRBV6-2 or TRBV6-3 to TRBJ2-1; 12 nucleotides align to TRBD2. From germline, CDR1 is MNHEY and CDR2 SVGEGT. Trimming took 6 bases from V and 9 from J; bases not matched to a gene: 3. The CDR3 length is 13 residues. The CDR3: CASSRLAGVEQFF. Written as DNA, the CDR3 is TGTGCCAGCAGCCGACTAGCGGGGGTTGAGCAGTTCTTC.

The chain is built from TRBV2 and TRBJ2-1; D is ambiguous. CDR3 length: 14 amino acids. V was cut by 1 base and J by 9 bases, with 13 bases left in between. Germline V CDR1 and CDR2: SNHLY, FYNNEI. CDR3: CASSEGSALSEQFF. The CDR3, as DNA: TGTGCCAGCAGTGAAGGATCTGCCCTCAGTGAGCAGTTCTTC.

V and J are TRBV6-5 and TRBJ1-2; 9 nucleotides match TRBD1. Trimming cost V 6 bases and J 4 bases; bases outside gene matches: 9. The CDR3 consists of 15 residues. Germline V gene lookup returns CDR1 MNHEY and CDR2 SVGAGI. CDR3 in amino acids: CASRQPGTGPYGYTF. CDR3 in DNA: TGTGCCAGCAGGCAACCCGGGACAGGGCCCTATGGCTACACCTTC.

The CDR3 here is CASSYGQLGNEKLFF. DNA of the CDR3: TGTGCCAGCAGCTACGGACAGCTCGGTAATGAAAAACTGTTTTTT. The rearrangement uses TRBV5-5 and TRBJ1-4, with TRBD1 as a possible D gene (6 bases). This CDR3 contains 15 residues. V lost 3 bases to trimming and J lost 4 bases, with 13 bases between them. Per the germline V gene, CDR1 is SGHKS and CDR2 is YYEKEE (reference sequence).

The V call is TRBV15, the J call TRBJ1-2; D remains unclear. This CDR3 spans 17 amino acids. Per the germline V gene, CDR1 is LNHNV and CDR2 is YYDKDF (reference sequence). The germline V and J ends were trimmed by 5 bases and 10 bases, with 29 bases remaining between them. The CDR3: CATSSPGEAAGRRDYTF. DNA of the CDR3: TGTGCCACCAGCTCGCCTGGAGAGGCGGCAGGAAGGAGGGACTACACCTTC.

CDR3 amino acids: CASSESGGEAFF. CDR3 sequence (DNA): TGTGCCAGCAGTGAATCGGGGGGAGAAGCTTTCTTT. V is TRBV6-1 and J is TRBJ1-1, with a tentative D call TRBD1 (5 bases). The CDR3 is 12 residues long. Deletions cut 2 bases from V and 8 bases from J, with 9 bases between. Germline V gene sequence: CDR1 MNHNS, CDR2 SASEGT.

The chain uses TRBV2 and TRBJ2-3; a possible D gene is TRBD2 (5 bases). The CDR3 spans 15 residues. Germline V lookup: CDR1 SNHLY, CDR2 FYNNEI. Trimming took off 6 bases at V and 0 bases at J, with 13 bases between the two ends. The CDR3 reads CASSPEAGSTDTQYF. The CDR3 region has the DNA TGTGCCAGCAGCCCGGAGGCAGGTAGCACAGATACGCAGTATTTT.

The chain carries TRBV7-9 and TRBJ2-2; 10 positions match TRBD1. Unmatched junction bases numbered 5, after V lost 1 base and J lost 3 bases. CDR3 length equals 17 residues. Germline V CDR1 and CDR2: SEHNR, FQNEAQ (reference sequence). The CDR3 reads CASSLGGTGAYTGELFF. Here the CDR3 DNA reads TGTGCCAGCAGCTTAGGAGGGACAGGGGCTTACACCGGGGAGCTGTTTTTT.